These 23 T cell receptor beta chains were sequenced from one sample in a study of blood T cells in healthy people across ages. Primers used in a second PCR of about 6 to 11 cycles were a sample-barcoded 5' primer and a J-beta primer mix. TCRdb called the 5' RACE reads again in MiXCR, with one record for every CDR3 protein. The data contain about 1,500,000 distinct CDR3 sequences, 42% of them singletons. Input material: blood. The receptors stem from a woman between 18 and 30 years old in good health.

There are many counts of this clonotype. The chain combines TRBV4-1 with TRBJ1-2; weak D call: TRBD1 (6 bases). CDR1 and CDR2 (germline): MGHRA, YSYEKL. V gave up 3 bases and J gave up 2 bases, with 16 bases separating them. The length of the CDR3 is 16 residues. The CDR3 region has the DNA TGCGCCAGCAGCCAGGGAGGGGGGGGTGTAAACTATGGCTACACCTTC. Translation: CASSQGGGGVNYGYTF.

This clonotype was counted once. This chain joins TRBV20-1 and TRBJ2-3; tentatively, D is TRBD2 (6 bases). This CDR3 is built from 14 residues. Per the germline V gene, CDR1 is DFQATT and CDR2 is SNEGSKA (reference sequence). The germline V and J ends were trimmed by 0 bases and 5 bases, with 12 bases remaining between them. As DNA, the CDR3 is TGCAGTGCTAGAGACGGGCTGGGGGGAGATACGCAGTATTTT. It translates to CSARDGLGGDTQYF.

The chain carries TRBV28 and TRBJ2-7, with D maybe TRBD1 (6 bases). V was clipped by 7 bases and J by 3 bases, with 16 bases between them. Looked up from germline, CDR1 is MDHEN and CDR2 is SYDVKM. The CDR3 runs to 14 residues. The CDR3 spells CASTLLRGSYEQYF. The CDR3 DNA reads TGTGCCAGCACTCTTTTGAGGGGGAGCTACGAGCAGTACTTC. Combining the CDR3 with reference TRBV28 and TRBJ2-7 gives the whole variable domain DVKVTQSSRYLVKRTGEKVFLECVQDMDHENMFWYRQDPGLGLRLIYFSYDVKMKEKGDIPEGYSVSREKKERFSLILESASTNQTSMYLCASTLLRGSYEQYFGPGTRLTVT.

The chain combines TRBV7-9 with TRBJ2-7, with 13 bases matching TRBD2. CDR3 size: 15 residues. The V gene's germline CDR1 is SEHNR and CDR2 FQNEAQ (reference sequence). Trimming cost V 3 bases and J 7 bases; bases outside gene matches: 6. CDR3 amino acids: CASSFGTSGDNEQYF. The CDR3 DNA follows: TGTGCCAGCAGCTTTGGGACTAGCGGGGACAATGAGCAGTACTTC.

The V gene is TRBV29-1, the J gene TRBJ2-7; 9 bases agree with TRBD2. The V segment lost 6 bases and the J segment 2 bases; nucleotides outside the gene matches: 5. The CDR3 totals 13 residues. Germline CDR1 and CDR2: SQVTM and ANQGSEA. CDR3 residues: CSVTTSGTYEQYF. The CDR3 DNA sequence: TGCAGCGTAACGACTAGCGGAACCTACGAGCAGTACTTC.

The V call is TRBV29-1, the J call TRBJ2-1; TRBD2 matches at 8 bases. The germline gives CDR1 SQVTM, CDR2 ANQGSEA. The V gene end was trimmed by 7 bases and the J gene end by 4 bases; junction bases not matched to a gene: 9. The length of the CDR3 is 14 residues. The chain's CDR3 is CSGGTRGAYNEQFF. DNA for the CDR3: TGCAGCGGGGGGACGCGGGGGGCTTACAATGAGCAGTTCTTC.

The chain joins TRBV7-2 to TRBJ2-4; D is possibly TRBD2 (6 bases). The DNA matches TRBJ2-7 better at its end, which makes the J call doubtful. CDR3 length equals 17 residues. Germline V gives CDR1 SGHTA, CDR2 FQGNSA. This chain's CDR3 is CASSLVAVLGGTYEQYF. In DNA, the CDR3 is TGTGCCAGCAGCTTAGTCGCGGTGCTCGGGGGAACCTACGAGCAGTACTTC.

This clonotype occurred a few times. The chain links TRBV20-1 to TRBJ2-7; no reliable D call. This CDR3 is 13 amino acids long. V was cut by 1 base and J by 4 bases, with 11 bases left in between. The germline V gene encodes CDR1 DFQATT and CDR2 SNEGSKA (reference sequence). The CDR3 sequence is CSARVGNLYEQYF. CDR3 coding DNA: TGCAGTGCTAGAGTGGGGAACTTATACGAGCAGTACTTC.

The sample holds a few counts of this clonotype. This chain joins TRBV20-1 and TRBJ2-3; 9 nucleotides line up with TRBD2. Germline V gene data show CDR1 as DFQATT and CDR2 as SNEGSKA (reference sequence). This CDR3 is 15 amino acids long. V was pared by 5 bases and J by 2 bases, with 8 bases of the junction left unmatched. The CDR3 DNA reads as TGCAGTGCTGGTGTAGCGGGAGTCGACACAGATACGCAGTATTTT. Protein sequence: CSAGVAGVDTDTQYF.

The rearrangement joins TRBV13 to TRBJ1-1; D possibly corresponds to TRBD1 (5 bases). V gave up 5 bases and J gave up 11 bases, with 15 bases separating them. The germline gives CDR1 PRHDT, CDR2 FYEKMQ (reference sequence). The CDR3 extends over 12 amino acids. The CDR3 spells CASSLSGGPAFF. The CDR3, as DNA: TGTGCCAGCAGCCTCAGTGGGGGTCCGGCTTTCTTT.

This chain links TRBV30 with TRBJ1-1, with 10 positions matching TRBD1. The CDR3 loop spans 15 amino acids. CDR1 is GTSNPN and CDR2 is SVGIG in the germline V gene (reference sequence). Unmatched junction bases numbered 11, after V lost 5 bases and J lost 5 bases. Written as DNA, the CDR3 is TGTGCCTGGGTCACTAAGGGACAGGGGATAACTGAAGCTTTCTTT. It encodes CAWVTKGQGITEAFF.

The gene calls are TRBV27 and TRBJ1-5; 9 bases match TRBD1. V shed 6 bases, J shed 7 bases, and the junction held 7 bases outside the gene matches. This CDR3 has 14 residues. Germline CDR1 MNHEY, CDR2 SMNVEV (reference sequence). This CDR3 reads CASSGTGFGQPQHF. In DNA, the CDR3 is TGTGCCAGCAGCGGGACAGGGTTTGGGCAGCCCCAGCATTTT.

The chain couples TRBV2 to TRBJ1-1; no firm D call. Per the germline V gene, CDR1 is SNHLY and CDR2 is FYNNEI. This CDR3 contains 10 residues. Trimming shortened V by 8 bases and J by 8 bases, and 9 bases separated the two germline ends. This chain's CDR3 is CASLREEAFF. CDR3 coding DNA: TGTGCCAGCCTCCGGGAAGAAGCTTTCTTT.

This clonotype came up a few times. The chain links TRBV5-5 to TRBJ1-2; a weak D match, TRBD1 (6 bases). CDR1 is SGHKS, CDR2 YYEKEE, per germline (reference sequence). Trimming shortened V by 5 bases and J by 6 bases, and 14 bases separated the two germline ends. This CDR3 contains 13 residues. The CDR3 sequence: CASSYAPGDGYTF. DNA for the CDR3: TGTGCCAGCAGTTACGCCCCAGGGGATGGCTACACCTTC.

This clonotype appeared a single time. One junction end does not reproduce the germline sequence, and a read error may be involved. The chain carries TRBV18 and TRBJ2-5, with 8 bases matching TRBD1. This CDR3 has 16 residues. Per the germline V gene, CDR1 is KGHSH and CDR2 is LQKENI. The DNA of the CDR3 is TGTGTCAGCTCACCCTCGACAGGGGATTTGGGAGAGACCCAGTACTTC. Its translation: CVSSPSTGDLGETQYF.

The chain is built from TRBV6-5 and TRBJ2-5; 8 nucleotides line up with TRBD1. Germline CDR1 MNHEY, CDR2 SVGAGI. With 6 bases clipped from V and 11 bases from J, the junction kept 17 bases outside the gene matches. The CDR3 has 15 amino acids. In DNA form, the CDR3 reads TGTGCCAGCAGGGACGACAGGGGTATCTACAATGAGCAGTACTTC. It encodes CASRDDRGIYNEQYF.

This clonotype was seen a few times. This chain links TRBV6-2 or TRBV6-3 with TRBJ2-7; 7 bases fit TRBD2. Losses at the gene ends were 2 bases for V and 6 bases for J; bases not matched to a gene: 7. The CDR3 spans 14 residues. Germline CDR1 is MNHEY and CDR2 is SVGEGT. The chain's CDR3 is CASSYAGGSGEQYF. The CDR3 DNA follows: TGTGCCAGCAGTTACGCCGGGGGGTCGGGCGAGCAGTACTTC.

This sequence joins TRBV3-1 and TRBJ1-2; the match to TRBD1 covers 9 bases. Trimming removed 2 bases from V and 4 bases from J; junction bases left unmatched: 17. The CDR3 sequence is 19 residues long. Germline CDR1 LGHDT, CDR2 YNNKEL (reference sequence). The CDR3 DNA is TGTGCCAGCAGCCAACCAGCAGGGACAGGGTACCTACTATCCTATGGCTACACCTTC. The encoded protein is CASSQPAGTGYLLSYGYTF. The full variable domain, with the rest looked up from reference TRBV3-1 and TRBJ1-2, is DTAVSQTPKYLVTQMGNDKSIKCEQNLGHDTMYWYKQDSKKFLKIMFSYNNKELIINETVPNRFSPKSPDKAHLNLHINSLELGDSAVYFCASSQPAGTGYLLSYGYTFGSGTRLTVV.

The CDR3 DNA follows: TGTGCCAGCAGTTACTCGGGGGGCCATATGAACACTGAAGCTTTCTTT. This encodes CASSYSGGHMNTEAFF. The chain carries TRBV6-5 and TRBJ1-1, with a tentative D call TRBD1 (6 bases). Trimming cost V 0 bases and J 0 bases, with 11 bases left between them. CDR3 size: 16 residues. Germline CDR1 MNHEY, CDR2 SVGAGI.

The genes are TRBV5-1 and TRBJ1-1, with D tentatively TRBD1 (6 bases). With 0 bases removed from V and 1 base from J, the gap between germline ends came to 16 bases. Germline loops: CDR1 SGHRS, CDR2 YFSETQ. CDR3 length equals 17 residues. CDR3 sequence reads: CASSLGTTGGGNTEAFF. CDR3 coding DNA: TGCGCCAGCAGCTTGGGCACGACAGGCGGCGGGAACACTGAAGCTTTCTTT.

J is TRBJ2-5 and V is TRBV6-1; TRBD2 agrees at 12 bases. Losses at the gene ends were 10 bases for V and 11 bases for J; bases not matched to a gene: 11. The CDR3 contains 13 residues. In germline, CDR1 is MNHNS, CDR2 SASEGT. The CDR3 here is CAIRTSGKYEQYF. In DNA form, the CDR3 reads TGTGCCATCCGGACTAGCGGGAAGTATGAGCAGTACTTC.

The chain's CDR3 is CASSTRGGWTEAFF. Here the CDR3 DNA reads TGTGCCAGCAGCACCCGGGGGGGGTGGACTGAAGCTTTCTTT. The V call is TRBV3-1, the J call TRBJ1-1; tentatively, D is TRBD1 (5 bases). This CDR3 is built from 14 residues. Trimming stripped 5 bases from V and 5 bases from J, with 15 bases between. Germline assignment: CDR1 LGHDT and CDR2 YNNKEL (reference sequence).

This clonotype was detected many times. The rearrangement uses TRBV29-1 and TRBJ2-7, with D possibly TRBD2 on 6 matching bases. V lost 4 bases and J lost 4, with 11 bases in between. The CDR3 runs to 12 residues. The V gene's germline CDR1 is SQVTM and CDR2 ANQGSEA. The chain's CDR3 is CSVGGAGYEQYF. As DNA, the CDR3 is TGCAGCGTTGGAGGGGCGGGGTACGAGCAGTACTTC.